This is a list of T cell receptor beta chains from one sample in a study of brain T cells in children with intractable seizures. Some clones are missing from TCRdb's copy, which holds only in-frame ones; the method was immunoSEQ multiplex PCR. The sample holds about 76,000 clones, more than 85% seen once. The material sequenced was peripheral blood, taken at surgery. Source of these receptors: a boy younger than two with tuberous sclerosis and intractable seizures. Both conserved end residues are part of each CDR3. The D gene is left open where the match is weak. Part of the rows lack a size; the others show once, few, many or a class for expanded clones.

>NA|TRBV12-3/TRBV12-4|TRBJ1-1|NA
TGTGCCAGCAGTCCGGACAGAAACAATGAAGCTTTCTTT
CASSPDRNNEAFF
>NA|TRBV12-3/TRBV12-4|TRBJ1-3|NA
TGTGCCAGCAGTTTGGGGGCTGGAAACACCATATATTTT
CASSLGAGNTIYF
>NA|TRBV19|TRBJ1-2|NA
TGTGCCAGTAGTATAGGACGGGGACTAACGAACTATGGCTACACCTTC
CASSIGRGLTNYGYTF
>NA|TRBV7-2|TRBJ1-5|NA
TGTGCCAGCAGCCAGGGACGGGAATATCAGCCCCAGCATTTT
CASSQGREYQPQHF
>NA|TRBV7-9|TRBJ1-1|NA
TGTGCCAGCAGCGCGGGACCCTCAAGGGGATCCACTGAAGCTTTCTTT
CASSAGPSRGSTEAFF
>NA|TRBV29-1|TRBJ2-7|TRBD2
TGCAGCGTTGAATTAGCGGGGGGAACCTCCTACGAGCAGTACTTC
CSVELAGGTSYEQYF
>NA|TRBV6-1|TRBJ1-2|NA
TGTGCCAGCAGTGATGGGACGGCTCCCTATGGCTACACCTTC
CASSDGTAPYGYTF
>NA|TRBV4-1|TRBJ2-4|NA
TGCGCCAGCAGCCAAGTCGGGGGGCCCTTAGCCAAAAACATTCAGTACTTC
CASSQVGGPLAKNIQYF
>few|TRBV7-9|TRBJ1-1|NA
TGTGCCAGCGCCCCGGGGGGGAACACTGAAGCTTTCTTT
CASAPGGNTEAFF
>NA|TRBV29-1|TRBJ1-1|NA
TGCAGCGTTGAAGGCGGCAGGACGGCAGCGAACACTGAAGCTTTCTTT
CSVEGGRTAANTEAFF
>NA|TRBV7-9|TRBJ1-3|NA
TGTGCCAGCAGCCCCTCAGACACCATATATTTT
CASSPSDTIYF
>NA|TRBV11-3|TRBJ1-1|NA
TGTGCCAGCAGCCCGAACGTCGAGATGAACACTGAAGCTTTCTTT
CASSPNVEMNTEAFF
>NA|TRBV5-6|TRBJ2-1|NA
TGTGCCAGCAGCCTCGGTGGGCTAGCCCACAATGAGCAGTTCTTC
CASSLGGLAHNEQFF
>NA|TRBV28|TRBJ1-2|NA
TGTGCCAGCAGTTGGGCGGGCCACTATGGCTACACCTTC
CASSWAGHYGYTF
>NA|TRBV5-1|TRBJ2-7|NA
TGCGCCAGCAGCTTGTTCTCCCCCCGCTACGAGCAGTACTTC
CASSLFSPRYEQYF
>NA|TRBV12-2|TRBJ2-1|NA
TGTGCAAGTCGCTTAGAGGACTCTCGACAGGGGAAGGGACTAGCGGGAGGCAATGAGCAGTTCTTC
CASRLEDSRQGKGLAGGNEQFF
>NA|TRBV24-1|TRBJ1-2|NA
TGTGCCACCAGTGAGTCGGGTCTCGTCTATGGCTACACCTTC
CATSESGLVYGYTF
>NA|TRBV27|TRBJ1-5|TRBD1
TGTGCCAGCAGTTTCGGGGACAGGGTTGGACAGCCCCAGCATTTT
CASSFGDRVGQPQHF
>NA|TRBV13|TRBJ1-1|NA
TGTGCCAGCAGCTTAGGTGCAGGGACTCACACTGAAGCTTTCTTT
CASSLGAGTHTEAFF
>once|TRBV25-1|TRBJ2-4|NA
TGTGCCAGCAGTGAATCGGGGACCGTGGACATTCAGTACTTC
CASSESGTVDIQYF
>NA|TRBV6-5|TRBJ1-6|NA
TGTGCCAGCAGCGCGGACAGTTATAATTCACCCCTCCACTTT
CASSADSYNSPLHF
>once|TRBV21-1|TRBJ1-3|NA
TGTGCCAGCGTAGTTTCAGGGGCTAGGGGAAACACCATATATTTT
CASVVSGARGNTIYF
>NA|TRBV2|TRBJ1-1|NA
TGTGCCAGCAGTGGGACTCAGAACACTGAAGCTTTCTTT
CASSGTQNTEAFF
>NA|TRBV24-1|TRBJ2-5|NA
TGTGCCACCAGTGCTAAGGGAGGGACCCAGTACTTC
CATSAKGGTQYF
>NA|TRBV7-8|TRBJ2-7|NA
TGTGCCAGCAGCTTAGCGGGCATCATCTACGAGCAGTACTTC
CASSLAGIIYEQYF
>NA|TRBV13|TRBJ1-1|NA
TGTGCCAGCAGCTTAGGGACAGGACGGTTGCTTGAAGCTTTCTTT
CASSLGTGRLLEAFF
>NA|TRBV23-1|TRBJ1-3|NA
TGCGCCAGCAGGGAAGCAGGAAACACCATATATTTT
CASREAGNTIYF